A single T cell receptor (beta chain) is shown here with its context. The target antigen is unknown. The source of the sample is a study of CXCR3-negative and CXCR3-positive naive CD8 T cells. General study results and limits: CXCR3-expressing naive cells carried TRB CDR3s more hydrophobic than those of CXCR3-negative naive cells. High diversity, comparable across both naive subsets, contrasted with much lower diversity in memory CD8+ cells. TRBV-TRBJ usage was alike in naive CXCR3-negative and CXCR3-positive cells but differed in memory cells.

The TRB cDNA libraries were prepared by 5' RACE with UMI labels. TCRdb reprocessed the 5' RACE reads and stores each CDR3 protein as one record, lacking DNA. Recorded for this sample: roughly 65,000 distinct CDR3 sequences. This CDR3 comprises 17 residues. Triplicate sorting captured about 320,000 cells each from every CD8+ T cell subset. The TCR originated in a human donor in good health. Some clones in this sample may be carry-over from other donors' samples. The specimen was naive CXCR3+ CD8+ T cells from blood. Noted subset: CD45RO-CCR7+CD27+CD95- naive CD8+ T cells expressing CXCR3 (TNR3+). The rearrangement uses TRBV12-3 or TRBV12-4 and TRBJ2-6. This chain's CDR3 is CASSLGAGRSGANVLTF.